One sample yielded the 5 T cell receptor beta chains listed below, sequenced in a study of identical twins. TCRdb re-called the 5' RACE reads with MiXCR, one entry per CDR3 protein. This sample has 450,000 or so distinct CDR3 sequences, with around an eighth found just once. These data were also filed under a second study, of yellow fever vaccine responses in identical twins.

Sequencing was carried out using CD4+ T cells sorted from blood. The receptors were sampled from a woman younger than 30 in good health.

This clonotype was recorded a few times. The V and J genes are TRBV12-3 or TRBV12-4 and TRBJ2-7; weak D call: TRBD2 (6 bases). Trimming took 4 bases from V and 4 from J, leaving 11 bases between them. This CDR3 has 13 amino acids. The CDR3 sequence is CASSSQDYYEQYF. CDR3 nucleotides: TGTGCCAGCAGTTCACAGGACTATTACGAGCAGTACTTC.

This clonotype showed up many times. Written as DNA, the CDR3 is TGCAGTGCTAGAGATCTCCAGACGAACACCGGGGAGCTGTTTTTT. Translating it yields CSARDLQTNTGELFF. This rearrangement joins TRBV20-1 to TRBJ2-2; D gene unclear. CDR1 is DFQATT and CDR2 is SNEGSKA in the germline V gene (reference sequence). Trimming cost V 0 bases and J 0 bases, with 8 bases left between them. The CDR3 consists of 15 residues.

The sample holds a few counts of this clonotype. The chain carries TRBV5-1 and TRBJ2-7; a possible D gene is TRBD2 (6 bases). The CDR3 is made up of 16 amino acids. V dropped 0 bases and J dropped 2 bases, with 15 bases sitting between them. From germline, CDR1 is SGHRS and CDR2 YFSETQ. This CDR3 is CASSLDLGRTTYEQYF. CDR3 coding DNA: TGCGCCAGCAGCTTGGATCTCGGTAGGACTACCTACGAGCAGTACTTC. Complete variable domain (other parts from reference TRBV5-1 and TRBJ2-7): KAGVTQTPRYLIKTRGQQVTLSCSPISGHRSVSWYQQTPGQGLQFLFEYFSETQRNKGNFPGRFSGRQFSNSRSEMNVSTLELGDSALYLCASSLDLGRTTYEQYFGPGTRLTVT.

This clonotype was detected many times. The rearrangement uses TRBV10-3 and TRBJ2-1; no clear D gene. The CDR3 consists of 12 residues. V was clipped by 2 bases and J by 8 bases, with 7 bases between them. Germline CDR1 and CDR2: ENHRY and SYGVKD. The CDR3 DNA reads TGTGCCATCAGTGAGACAGCCCATGAGCAGTTCTTC. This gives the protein CAISETAHEQFF.

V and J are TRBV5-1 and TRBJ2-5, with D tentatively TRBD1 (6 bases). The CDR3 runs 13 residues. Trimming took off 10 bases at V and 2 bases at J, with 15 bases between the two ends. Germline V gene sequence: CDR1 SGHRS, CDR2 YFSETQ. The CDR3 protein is CAFLHGQQETQYF. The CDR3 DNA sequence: TGCGCCTTCCTTCACGGACAGCAAGAGACCCAGTACTTC. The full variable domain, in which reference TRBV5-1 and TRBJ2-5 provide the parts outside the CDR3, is KAGVTQTPRYLIKTRGQQVTLSCSPISGHRSVSWYQQTPGQGLQFLFEYFSETQRNKGNFPGRFSGRQFSNSRSEMNVSTLELGDSALYLCAFLHGQQETQYFGPGTRLLVL.